This T cell receptor beta chain was captured by sequencing in a study of cytomegalovirus exposure and HLA in healthy donors. Study in general: A later analysis reported the 100 to 150 validation repertoires used the same platform as the 666 first-cohort repertoires. General study points: Generally TCR sequences proved uncommon, though certain public TCRs appeared in numerous donors.

V lost 0 bases to trimming and J lost 3 bases, with 12 bases between them. The length of the CDR3 is 16 residues. Germline lookup yields CDR1 MRHNA and CDR2 SNTAGT. TCRdb's table, derived via immunoSEQ multiplex PCR, lists solely in-frame clones and lacks some. The sample has some 240,000 clones, approximately 84% seen once. A few counts support this clone. Antigen specificity is unknown. The approximately 120-subject validation cohort, separate from the approximately 670-subject first cohort, included the donors. The chain links TRBV6-4 to TRBJ2-1; tentatively, D is TRBD1 (6 bases). This receptor was identified in a woman under 40 in good health and CMV-seropositive. The specimen was PBMCs. CDR3 coding DNA: TGTGCCAGCAGTGACTCAGGGGGAGCGGACTACAATGAGCAGTTCTTC. Its translation is CASSDSGGADYNEQFF.